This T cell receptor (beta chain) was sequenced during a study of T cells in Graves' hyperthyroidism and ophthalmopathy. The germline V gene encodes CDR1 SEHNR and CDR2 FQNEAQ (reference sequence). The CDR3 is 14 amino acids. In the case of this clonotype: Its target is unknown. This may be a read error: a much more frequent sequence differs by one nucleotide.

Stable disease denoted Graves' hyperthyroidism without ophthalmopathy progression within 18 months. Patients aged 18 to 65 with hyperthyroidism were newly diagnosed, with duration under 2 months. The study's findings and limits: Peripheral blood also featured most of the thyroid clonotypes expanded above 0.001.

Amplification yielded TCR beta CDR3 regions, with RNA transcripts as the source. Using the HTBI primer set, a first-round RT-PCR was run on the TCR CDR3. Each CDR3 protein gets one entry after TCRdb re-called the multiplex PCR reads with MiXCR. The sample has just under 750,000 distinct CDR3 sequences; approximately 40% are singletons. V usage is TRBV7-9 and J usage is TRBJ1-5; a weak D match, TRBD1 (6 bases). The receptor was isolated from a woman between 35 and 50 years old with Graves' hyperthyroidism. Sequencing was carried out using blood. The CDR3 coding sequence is TGTGCCAGCAGCTCGTCCTCGGGGGCTCAGCCCCATCATTTT. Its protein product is CASSSSSGAQPHHF.